This T cell receptor (beta chain) was found in a study of T cells expressing NK-cell markers (TCRdb year 2020). For context, the study as a whole: Three sorted T-cell subsets (CD3+CD56+NKG2C+, CD3+CD56+NKG2C- and CD3+CD56-NKG2C+) from about 8 donors had their TCR beta-chain repertoires profiled. Among the eight sequenced donors, seven were HCMV-seropositive and one was HCMV-seronegative. All eight donors whose samples were sequenced were randomly selected healthy volunteers, three of them men and five women. Sequencing of the libraries produced 2 x 150 bp reads on Illumina HiSeq 2000/2500, MiSeq or NextSeq.

The CDR3 covers 15 residues, taking in both the cysteine and the phenylalanine. Only the protein is available. CDR1 is given as ENHRY and CDR2 as SYGVKD, both from the germline V gene. Comment on this clonotype: Its antigen is still unknown.

The full study reports these points: Whether the expanded NKG2C-expressing T cell clones were specific for HCMV antigens was left unclear. In several donors, the dominant CD3+CD56+NKG2C+ clonotypes were found to rank among the top 10 CD8+ clonotypes and to make up roughly 1.0-8% of CD8+ T cells. Those dominant clonotypes were again the most abundant among CD3+CD56-NKG2C+ cells in several donors, at about 25-60.1%.

A commercial ELISA kit detecting HCMV-specific IgG in serum was used to determine HCMV serostatus. Peripheral blood mononuclear cells were isolated from blood by Ficoll density gradient centrifugation. This sample was sequenced with an Illumina HiSeq 2000. 5'RACE template switching, by which a universal primer site and unique molecular identifiers were added, was used to make TCR beta cDNA libraries. Synthesis of cDNA was primed from the TCR beta constant segment and was followed by two consecutive PCR amplification steps. For the original study's pipeline: MIGEC was used to demultiplex reads and group the reads by UMI, and MiTCR was used to assemble and quantify clonotypes. To exclude erroneous sequences, only TCR cDNA sequences supported by at least two reads were retained. Downstream repertoire analysis used the tcR package, and clonotypes were matched across fractions by CDR3 nucleotide sequence plus V segment. VDJmatch was used to annotate antigen specificity against VDJdb, with one amino acid substitution allowed in CDR3. TCRdb reprocessed the sequencing reads and holds a single record per CDR3 protein sequence, with no DNA. The V and J calls shown here were made by TCRdb, not taken from the authors' results. This sample's clone table shows some 390,000 distinct CDR3 sequences. The top ten constitute around a tenth of the sample.

This TCR was recovered from a woman aged 50 to 60 in good health. Donor details come from another sample of the same person, matched by shared clones. Sequencing input: blood T cells: a sorted CD56 or NKG2C T cell subset, CD4+ or CD8+ T cells, or bulk PBMC T cells (not recorded which). The V and J segments used are TRBV10-3 and TRBJ2-5; TCRdb names TRBD2, which stays unverified in the absence of DNA. For the CDR3, the sequence is CAISGIAGGQETQYF.